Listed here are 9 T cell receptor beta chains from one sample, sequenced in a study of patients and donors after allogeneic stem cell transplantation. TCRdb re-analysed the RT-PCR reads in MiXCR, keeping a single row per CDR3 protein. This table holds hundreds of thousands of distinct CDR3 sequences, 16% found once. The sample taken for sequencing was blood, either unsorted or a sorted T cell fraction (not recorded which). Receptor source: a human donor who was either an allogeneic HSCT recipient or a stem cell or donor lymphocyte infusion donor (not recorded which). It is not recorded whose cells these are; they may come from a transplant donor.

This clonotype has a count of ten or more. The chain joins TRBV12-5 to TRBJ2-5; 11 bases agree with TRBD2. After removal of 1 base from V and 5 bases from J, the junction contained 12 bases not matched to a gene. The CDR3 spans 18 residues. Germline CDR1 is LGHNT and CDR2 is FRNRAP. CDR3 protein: CASGLASVAGGRKETQYF. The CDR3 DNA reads TGTGCTAGTGGTTTGGCTTCCGTAGCGGGAGGGAGAAAGGAGACCCAGTACTTC.

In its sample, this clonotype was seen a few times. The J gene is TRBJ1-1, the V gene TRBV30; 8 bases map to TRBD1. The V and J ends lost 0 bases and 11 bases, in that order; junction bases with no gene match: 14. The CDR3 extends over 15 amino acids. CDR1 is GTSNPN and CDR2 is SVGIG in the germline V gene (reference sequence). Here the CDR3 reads CAWSVWVRGRSGAFF. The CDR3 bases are TGTGCCTGGAGTGTATGGGTCAGGGGGCGGAGTGGGGCTTTCTTT. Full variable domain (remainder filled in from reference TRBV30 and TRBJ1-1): SQTIHQWPATLVQPVGSPLSLECTVEGTSNPNLYWYRQAAGRGLQLLFYSVGIGQISSEVPQNLSASRPQDRQFILSSKKLLLSDSGFYLCAWSVWVRGRSGAFFGQGTRLTVV.

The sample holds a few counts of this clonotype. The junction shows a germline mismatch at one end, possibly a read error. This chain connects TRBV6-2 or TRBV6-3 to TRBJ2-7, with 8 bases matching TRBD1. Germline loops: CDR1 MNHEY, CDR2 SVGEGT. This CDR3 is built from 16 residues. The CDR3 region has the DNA TGTGCCAGCAGTTACGCGAGGACAGGGCGCTCCCACGAGCAGTACTTC. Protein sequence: CASSYARTGRSHEQYF.

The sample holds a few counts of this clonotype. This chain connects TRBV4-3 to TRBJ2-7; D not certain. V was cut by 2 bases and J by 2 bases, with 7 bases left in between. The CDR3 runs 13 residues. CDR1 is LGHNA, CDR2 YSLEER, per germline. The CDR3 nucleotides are TGCGCCAGCAGCCAAAGCCGGACCTACGAGCAGTACTTC. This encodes CASSQSRTYEQYF.

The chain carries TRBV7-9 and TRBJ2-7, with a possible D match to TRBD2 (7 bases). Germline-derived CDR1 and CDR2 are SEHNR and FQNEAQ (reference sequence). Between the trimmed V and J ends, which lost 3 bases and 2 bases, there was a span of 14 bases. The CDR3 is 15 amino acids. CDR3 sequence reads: CASSLRGTTTYEQYF. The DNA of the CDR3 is TGTGCCAGCAGCTTGCGGGGGACAACTACCTACGAGCAGTACTTC.

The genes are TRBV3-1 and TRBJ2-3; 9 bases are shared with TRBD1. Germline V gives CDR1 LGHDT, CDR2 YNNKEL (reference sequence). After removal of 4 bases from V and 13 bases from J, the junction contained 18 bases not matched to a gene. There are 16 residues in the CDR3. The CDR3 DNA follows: TGTGCCAGCAGCCTACCACTCCTCCGGGGACAGGGAGACAAGTATTTT. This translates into CASSLPLLRGQGDKYF.

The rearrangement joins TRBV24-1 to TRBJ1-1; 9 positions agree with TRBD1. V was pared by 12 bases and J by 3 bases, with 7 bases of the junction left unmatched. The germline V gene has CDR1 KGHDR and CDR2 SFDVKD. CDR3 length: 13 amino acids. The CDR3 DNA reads TGTGCCTCGCGACAGGGGGTAGACACTGAAGCTTTCTTT. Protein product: CASRQGVDTEAFF.

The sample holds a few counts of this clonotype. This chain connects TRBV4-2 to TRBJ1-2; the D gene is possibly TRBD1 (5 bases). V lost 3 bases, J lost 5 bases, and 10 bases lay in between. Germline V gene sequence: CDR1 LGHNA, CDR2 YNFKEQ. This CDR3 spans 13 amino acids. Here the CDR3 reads CASSQAGPYGYTF. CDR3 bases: TGTGCCAGCAGCCAGGCAGGGCCGTATGGCTACACCTTC.

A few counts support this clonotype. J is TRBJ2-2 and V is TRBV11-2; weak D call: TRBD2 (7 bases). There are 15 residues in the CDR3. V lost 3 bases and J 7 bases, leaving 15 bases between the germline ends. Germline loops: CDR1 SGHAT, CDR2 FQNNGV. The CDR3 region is CASSFLRGRGGELFF. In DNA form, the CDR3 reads TGTGCCAGCAGCTTTCTGCGGGGGCGGGGCGGGGAGCTGTTTTTT.